The source of this TCR beta chain is a study of T cell changes during pregnancy in multiple sclerosis. Some clones are missing from TCRdb's copy, which holds only in-frame ones; the method was immunoSEQ multiplex PCR. Of 50,000 or so clones listed, about 90% are singletons. The CDR3 contains 14 residues. Germline V gene sequence: CDR1 MNHEY, CDR2 SVGAGI. Trimming removed 5 bases from V and 4 bases from J; junction bases left unmatched: 5. The chain couples TRBV6-5 to TRBJ1-2; 9 positions agree with TRBD1. The sequences come from CD4+ T cells from peripheral blood mononuclear cells, collected after pregnancy. The TCR originated in a female donor in good health, enrolled as a control in a pregnancy study. CDR3 sequence reads: CASSPETGGYGYTF. For the CDR3, the DNA is TGTGCCAGCAGTCCAGAGACAGGGGGCTATGGCTACACCTTC.